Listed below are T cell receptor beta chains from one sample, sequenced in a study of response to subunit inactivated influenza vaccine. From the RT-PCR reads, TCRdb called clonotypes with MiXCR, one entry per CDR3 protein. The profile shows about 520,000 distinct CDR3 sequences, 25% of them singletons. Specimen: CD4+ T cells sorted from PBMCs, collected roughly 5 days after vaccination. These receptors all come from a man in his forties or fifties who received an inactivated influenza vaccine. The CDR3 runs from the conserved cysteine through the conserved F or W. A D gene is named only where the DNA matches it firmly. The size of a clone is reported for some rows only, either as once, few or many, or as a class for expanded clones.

CDR3nt: TGTGCCAGCAGCTTGGACGCGGGAAGAACTGAAGCTTTCTTT
CDR3aa: CASSLDAGRTEAFF
j_gene: TRBJ1-1
d_gene: NA
v_gene: TRBV5-5
abundance: few

CDR3nt: TGCAGTGCTAGTACAGGAGTTACCGCTGGAAACACCATATATTTT
CDR3aa: CSASTGVTAGNTIYF
j_gene: TRBJ1-3
d_gene: NA
v_gene: TRBV20-1
abundance: few

CDR3nt: TGTGCCAGCAGCCCCCAAGGGAGGGGTGGTGAAGCTTTCTTT
CDR3aa: CASSPQGRGGEAFF
j_gene: TRBJ1-1
d_gene: NA
v_gene: TRBV7-2
abundance: few

CDR3nt: TGTGCCAGCAGCTTCTCAGGGAACAATAAGCAGTTCTTC
CDR3aa: CASSFSGNNKQFF
j_gene: TRBJ2-1
d_gene: NA
v_gene: TRBV7-2
abundance: NA

CDR3nt: TGCAGCGTTGGAGGGACGGTCACAGATACGCAGTATTTT
CDR3aa: CSVGGTVTDTQYF
j_gene: TRBJ2-3
d_gene: NA
v_gene: TRBV29-1
abundance: NA

CDR3nt: TGTGCCAGCAGCCGGGGACCGACCGGGGAGACCCAGTACTTC
CDR3aa: CASSRGPTGETQYF
j_gene: TRBJ2-5
d_gene: NA
v_gene: TRBV7-8
abundance: NA

CDR3nt: TGTGCCATCAGCTCGGACAGCTTATATGGCTACACCTTC
CDR3aa: CAISSDSLYGYTF
j_gene: TRBJ1-2
d_gene: NA
v_gene: TRBV10-3
abundance: NA

CDR3nt: TGCGCCAGCAGGGCGGGGGCCTCCTACGAGCTGTACTTC
CDR3aa: CASRAGASYELYF
j_gene: TRBJ2-7
d_gene: NA
v_gene: TRBV5-1
abundance: NA

CDR3nt: TGCAGCGTTCTAGGGCCGCTTGCCTACGAGCAGTACTTC
CDR3aa: CSVLGPLAYEQYF
j_gene: TRBJ2-7
d_gene: NA
v_gene: TRBV29-1
abundance: NA

CDR3nt: TGCGCCAGCAGTCAACCCCGGGACGGAGAAAAGACCCAGTACTTC
CDR3aa: CASSQPRDGEKTQYF
j_gene: TRBJ2-5
d_gene: NA
v_gene: TRBV4-1
abundance: NA

CDR3nt: TGCAGAATGACTAATTACAATGAGCAGTTCTTC
CDR3aa: CRMTNYNEQFF
j_gene: TRBJ2-1
d_gene: NA
v_gene: TRBV20-1
abundance: few

CDR3nt: TGCAGTGCCCTAATCCCTAGTCTCGGCTACACCTTC
CDR3aa: CSALIPSLGYTF
j_gene: TRBJ1-2
d_gene: NA
v_gene: TRBV20-1
abundance: few

CDR3nt: TGTGCCAGCAGCTTAGTGACTAAGGGCCATGAGCAGTTCTTC
CDR3aa: CASSLVTKGHEQFF
j_gene: TRBJ2-1
d_gene: NA
v_gene: TRBV7-9
abundance: few

CDR3nt: TGTGCCAGCAGTTATCGCGGGAAAGGGGGCTACACCTTC
CDR3aa: CASSYRGKGGYTF
j_gene: TRBJ1-2
d_gene: NA
v_gene: TRBV6-2/TRBV6-3
abundance: few

CDR3nt: TGCGCCAGCAGCTTGGGATCCCGTGAAAAACTGTTTTTT
CDR3aa: CASSLGSREKLFF
j_gene: TRBJ1-4
d_gene: NA
v_gene: TRBV5-1
abundance: NA

CDR3nt: TGTGCCAGCAGACGCACAGACACCGGGGAGCTGTTTTTT
CDR3aa: CASRRTDTGELFF
j_gene: TRBJ2-2
d_gene: NA
v_gene: TRBV12-3/TRBV12-4
abundance: NA

CDR3nt: TGTGCCAGCAGTCGAACGGTCACTGAAGCTTTCTTT
CDR3aa: CASSRTVTEAFF
j_gene: TRBJ1-1
d_gene: NA
v_gene: TRBV12-3/TRBV12-4
abundance: NA

CDR3nt: TGCGCCAGCAGCTTGGAGGGGGTGTCTAATGAAAAACTGTTTTTT
CDR3aa: CASSLEGVSNEKLFF
j_gene: TRBJ1-4
d_gene: NA
v_gene: TRBV5-1
abundance: few

CDR3nt: TGTGCCAGCAGTTTAGTAGCCCGTTCACCCCTCCACTTT
CDR3aa: CASSLVARSPLHF
j_gene: TRBJ1-6
d_gene: NA
v_gene: TRBV12-3/TRBV12-4
abundance: few

CDR3nt: TGTGCCAGCAGTTCCTACACGGAACTTTATGGCTACACCTTC
CDR3aa: CASSSYTELYGYTF
j_gene: TRBJ1-2
d_gene: NA
v_gene: TRBV12-3/TRBV12-4
abundance: NA

CDR3nt: TGTGCCAGCAGAGCTAGCGGGGGGGCCGTAGGTACGCAGTATTTT
CDR3aa: CASRASGGAVGTQYF
j_gene: TRBJ2-3
d_gene: TRBD2
v_gene: TRBV7-2
abundance: NA

CDR3nt: TGTGCCACGTCAGCAGGGACAGGGACCACACGTCTGTTTTTT
CDR3aa: CATSAGTGTTRLFF
j_gene: TRBJ1-4
d_gene: TRBD1
v_gene: TRBV24-1
abundance: few

CDR3nt: TGCGCCAGCAGCCAAGAAGGAGCGGGGGGGCTCCACGAGCAGTACTTC
CDR3aa: CASSQEGAGGLHEQYF
j_gene: TRBJ2-7
d_gene: TRBD2
v_gene: TRBV4-3
abundance: NA

CDR3nt: TGTGCCAGCAGCTCCTTGGCGGGAGGTATGACAGATACGCAGTATTTT
CDR3aa: CASSSLAGGMTDTQYF
j_gene: TRBJ2-3
d_gene: TRBD2
v_gene: TRBV7-9
abundance: NA

CDR3nt: TGTGCCAGCAGTAACCCCGCAGGGTATGGGACGGGGTTATACGAGCAGTACTTC
CDR3aa: CASSNPAGYGTGLYEQYF
j_gene: TRBJ2-7
d_gene: NA
v_gene: TRBV28
abundance: NA

CDR3nt: TGTGCCAGCAGCACAGGACCATCCTTGTCCACCGGGGAGCTGTTTTTT
CDR3aa: CASSTGPSLSTGELFF
j_gene: TRBJ2-2
d_gene: NA
v_gene: TRBV5-4
abundance: few

CDR3nt: TGTGCCAGCAGCCGCAGATACCACTACGAGCAGTACTTC
CDR3aa: CASSRRYHYEQYF
j_gene: TRBJ2-7
d_gene: NA
v_gene: TRBV3-1
abundance: few

CDR3nt: TGCGCCAGCAGCCAAGATACGGCGTCGAGACGGGGTAATGAAAAACTGTTTTTT
CDR3aa: CASSQDTASRRGNEKLFF
j_gene: TRBJ1-4
d_gene: NA
v_gene: TRBV4-3
abundance: few

CDR3nt: TGTGCCACCAGCAGAGAGGGGGGAGCTAGCAGCTCCTACGAGCAGTACTTC
CDR3aa: CATSREGGASSSYEQYF
j_gene: TRBJ2-7
d_gene: NA
v_gene: TRBV15
abundance: NA

CDR3nt: TGCAGCGTCCGACAGGGGACCTATGGCTACACCTTC
CDR3aa: CSVRQGTYGYTF
j_gene: TRBJ1-2
d_gene: TRBD1
v_gene: TRBV29-1
abundance: few

CDR3nt: TGCGCCAGCAGCCGGGCCTATACTGAGCAGTTCTTC
CDR3aa: CASSRAYTEQFF
j_gene: TRBJ2-1
d_gene: NA
v_gene: TRBV4-1
abundance: NA

CDR3nt: TGTGCCATCAGTGAGGGGGGGCCCAGCACAGATACGCAGTATTTT
CDR3aa: CAISEGGPSTDTQYF
j_gene: TRBJ2-3
d_gene: NA
v_gene: TRBV10-3
abundance: few

CDR3nt: TGTGCCAGCAGGACCGGGACACCAAACACCGGGGAGCTGTTTTTT
CDR3aa: CASRTGTPNTGELFF
j_gene: TRBJ2-2
d_gene: NA
v_gene: TRBV2
abundance: few

CDR3nt: TGCGCCAGCAGCCCGGGACAGGGCCGGGGTAGTTTCCAAGAGACCCAGTACTTC
CDR3aa: CASSPGQGRGSFQETQYF
j_gene: TRBJ2-5
d_gene: TRBD1
v_gene: TRBV5-1
abundance: few

CDR3nt: TGTGCCAGCAGCTTCCCGACAGAGTCACCCGGGGAGCTGTTTTTT
CDR3aa: CASSFPTESPGELFF
j_gene: TRBJ2-2
d_gene: NA
v_gene: TRBV7-2
abundance: NA

CDR3nt: TGTGCCAGCAGCCCCGACGGGGGGTACCAAGAGACCCAGTACTTC
CDR3aa: CASSPDGGYQETQYF
j_gene: TRBJ2-5
d_gene: TRBD2
v_gene: TRBV3-1
abundance: NA

CDR3nt: TGTGCCAGCAGCCCGGGGGAGAAACATTACAATGAGCAGTTCTTC
CDR3aa: CASSPGEKHYNEQFF
j_gene: TRBJ2-1
d_gene: NA
v_gene: TRBV11-2
abundance: once

CDR3nt: TGTGCCAGCAGCCCAGCGGGGCGAGCGGGGGGCCCCCATGAGCAGTTCTTC
CDR3aa: CASSPAGRAGGPHEQFF
j_gene: TRBJ2-1
d_gene: TRBD2
v_gene: TRBV11-2
abundance: few

CDR3nt: TGTGCCAGCAGTTTAACCCGCGGCGTTAGGAAAGAGACCCAGTACTTC
CDR3aa: CASSLTRGVRKETQYF
j_gene: TRBJ2-5
d_gene: NA
v_gene: TRBV12-3/TRBV12-4
abundance: many

CDR3nt: TGTGCCAGCAGACCCCTGGGGACGGAAAATTCACCCCTCCACTTT
CDR3aa: CASRPLGTENSPLHF
j_gene: TRBJ1-6
d_gene: NA
v_gene: TRBV27
abundance: few

CDR3nt: TGCAGTGCTAGAGATCCTCTCCGGGAGAGGAATGAGCAGTTCTTC
CDR3aa: CSARDPLRERNEQFF
j_gene: TRBJ2-1
d_gene: NA
v_gene: TRBV20-1
abundance: NA

CDR3nt: TGTGCCAGTAGCCTAACCGGGACTAGCGGGGGGGCCGCAGATACGCAGTATTTT
CDR3aa: CASSLTGTSGGAADTQYF
j_gene: TRBJ2-3
d_gene: TRBD2
v_gene: TRBV19
abundance: few